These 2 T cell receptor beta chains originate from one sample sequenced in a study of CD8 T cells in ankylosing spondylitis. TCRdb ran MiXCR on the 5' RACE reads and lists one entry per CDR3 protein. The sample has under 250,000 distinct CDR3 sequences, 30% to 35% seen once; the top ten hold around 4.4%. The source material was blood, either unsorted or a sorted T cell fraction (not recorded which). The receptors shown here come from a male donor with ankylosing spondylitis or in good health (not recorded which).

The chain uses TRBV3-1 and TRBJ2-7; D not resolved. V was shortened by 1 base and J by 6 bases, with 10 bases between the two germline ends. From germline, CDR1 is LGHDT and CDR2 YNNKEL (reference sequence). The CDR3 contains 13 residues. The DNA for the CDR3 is TGTGCCAGCAGCCAAGGGCCCCCCTCCGAGCAGTACTTC. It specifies CASSQGPPSEQYF.

The CDR3 sequence: CSARDLGRMNTEAFF. DNA of the CDR3: TGCAGTGCTAGAGATCTCGGCCGAATGAACACTGAAGCTTTCTTT. The chain combines TRBV20-1 with TRBJ1-1; D gene ambiguous. V gave up 0 bases and J gave up 0 bases, with 11 bases separating them. This CDR3 region has 15 residues. Per germline, CDR1 DFQATT and CDR2 SNEGSKA (reference sequence).